This T cell receptor beta chain was sequenced during a study of technical replicates of blood from several donors. The CDR3 is 14 residues long. V shed 6 bases and J 3 bases; nucleotides not matched to a gene: 4. The germline gives CDR1 SNHLY, CDR2 FYNNEI. Sequencing was performed with immunoSEQ multiplex PCR; in TCRdb, only in-frame clones are kept and a portion is missing. Among tens of thousands of clones listed, around 92% were seen once. The J gene is TRBJ2-2, the V gene TRBV2; 7 positions match TRBD1. Sequences were obtained from PBMCs. The sequence came from a human donor in good health. Some clones in this sample may be carry-over from other donors' samples. CDR3 protein: CASSRQGYTGELFF. Written as DNA, the CDR3 is TGTGCCAGCAGCAGACAGGGTTACACCGGGGAGCTGTTTTTT.